These 23 T cell receptor beta chains originate from one sample sequenced in a study of blood T cell repertoires in COVID-19. Sequenced by immunoSEQ multiplex PCR; TCRdb stores in-frame clones only, minus some. The profile shows around 140,000 clones, about nine tenths of them singletons. The specimen was peripheral blood. The receptors stem from a human donor with COVID-19, enrolled during active disease. The donor label of this sample is uncertain.

The gene calls are TRBV7-6 and TRBJ2-2, with D perhaps TRBD1 (6 bases). Germline assignment: CDR1 SGHVS and CDR2 FNYEAQ. The CDR3 has 19 residues. V was cut by 4 bases and J by 0 bases, with 21 bases left in between. CDR3 sequence (DNA): TGTGCCAGCAGCTCTCTATTTAAGCCGGGACATACGAACACCGGGGAGCTGTTTTTT. This sequence encodes CASSSLFKPGHTNTGELFF.

A single count supports this clone. The chain employs TRBV18 and TRBJ1-2; 10 nucleotides line up with TRBD1. V shed 3 bases and J 6 bases; nucleotides not matched to a gene: 4. The CDR3 extends over 14 amino acids. CDR1 is KGHSH and CDR2 is LQKENI in the germline V gene. CDR3 region: CASSPGTGEDGYTF. CDR3 coding DNA: TGTGCCAGCTCACCCGGGACAGGGGAGGATGGCTACACCTTC. The variable domain in full, completed from reference TRBV18 and TRBJ1-2, reads NAGVMQNPRHLVRRRGQEARLRCSPMKGHSHVYWYRQLPEEGLKFMVYLQKENIIDESGMPKERFSAEFPKEGPSILRIQQVVRGDSAAYFCASSPGTGEDGYTFGSGTRLTVV.

This clone was found once. V is TRBV29-1 and J is TRBJ2-7, with 11 bases matching TRBD1. Germline CDR1 SQVTM, CDR2 ANQGSEA. This CDR3 has 13 amino acids. With 6 bases clipped from V and 4 bases from J, the junction kept 5 bases outside the gene matches. The CDR3 sequence is CSVRGTGGYEQYF. The CDR3 nucleotides are TGCAGCGTCCGGGGGACAGGGGGGTACGAGCAGTACTTC.

This chain links TRBV7-6 with TRBJ2-5; 8 bases are shared with TRBD1. The ends lost 2 bases at V and 4 bases at J; junction bases unmatched: 6. This CDR3 spans 15 amino acids. Germline-derived CDR1 and CDR2 are SGHVS and FNYEAQ. CDR3 residues: CASSLNAGGRETQYF. The CDR3 DNA reads TGTGCCAGCAGCTTAAACGCAGGGGGCAGAGAGACCCAGTACTTC.

Only one count was recorded for this clone. The V call is TRBV11-2, the J call TRBJ1-1; unclear D gene. CDR1 and CDR2 (germline): SGHAT, FQNNGV. V was shortened by 3 bases and J by 2 bases, with 10 bases between the two germline ends. The length of the CDR3 is 14 residues. The chain's CDR3 is CASSFRLGNTEAFF. The CDR3 DNA is TGTGCCAGCAGCTTCAGGTTAGGCAACACTGAAGCTTTCTTT.

CDR3 DNA: TGTGCCAGCAGTTACGACAGGCAAGAAGATACGCAGTATTTT. Its translation is CASSYDRQEDTQYF. The genes are TRBV2 and TRBJ2-3, with a possible D match to TRBD1 (6 bases). The V gene's germline CDR1 is SNHLY and CDR2 FYNNEI. The CDR3 covers 14 residues. The V and J ends lost 5 bases and 5 bases respectively, with 14 bases between them.

For the CDR3, the DNA is TGTGCCAGCAGCTTGGCCAGTGGACTACATCCCCTCCACTTT. Protein product: CASSLASGLHPLHF. The chain combines TRBV5-6 with TRBJ1-6; no firm D call. Trimming shortened V by 0 bases and J by 13 bases, and 14 bases separated the two germline ends. From germline, CDR1 is SGHDT and CDR2 YYEEEE. There are 14 residues in the CDR3.

The chain has TRBV9 and TRBJ1-4; 8 bases map to TRBD1. CDR3 length: 15 residues. Germline loops: CDR1 SGDLS, CDR2 YYNGEE. V lost 4 bases, J lost 7 bases, and 9 bases stayed unmatched. CDR3 in DNA: TGTGCCAGCAGCTCTGGGACAGGTAGCCTTGAAAAACTGTTTTTT. Translated: CASSSGTGSLEKLFF.

The V and J genes are TRBV2 and TRBJ1-2; TRBD1 matches 7 bases. CDR1 is SNHLY, CDR2 FYNNEI, per germline. The CDR3 covers 15 residues. The ends lost 6 bases at V and 0 bases at J; junction bases unmatched: 7. The CDR3, as DNA: TGTGCCAGCAGGTACAGGGGTTCAGCTAACTATGGCTACACCTTC. Amino acids: CASRYRGSANYGYTF.

The chain uses TRBV29-1 and TRBJ1-1; TRBD1 matches 7 bases. In germline, CDR1 is SQVTM, CDR2 ANQGSEA. With V trimmed by 4 bases and J by 0 bases, 2 bases remained unmatched. The CDR3 is made up of 13 amino acids. CDR3 amino acids: CSVVGQMNTEAFF. Written as DNA, the CDR3 is TGCAGCGTTGTGGGACAGATGAACACTGAAGCTTTCTTT.

This clone was observed a handful of times. The chain has TRBV2 and TRBJ1-1; no clear D. V lost 1 base, J lost 0 bases, and 6 bases lay in between. This CDR3 region has 14 residues. Germline loops: CDR1 SNHLY, CDR2 FYNNEI. The CDR3 reads CASSEGLLNTEAFF. Here the CDR3 DNA reads TGTGCCAGCAGTGAAGGACTTTTGAACACTGAAGCTTTCTTT.

The chain carries TRBV6-1 and TRBJ1-6; D gene ambiguous. Germline V gene data show CDR1 as MNHNS and CDR2 as SASEGT. This CDR3 comprises 15 residues. Trimming shortened V by 0 bases and J by 8 bases, and 11 bases separated the two germline ends. CDR3 DNA sequence: TGTGCCAGCAGTGAAGCCCGCGGGGATGATTCACCCCTCCACTTT. It is translated as CASSEARGDDSPLHF.

The sample holds a few counts of this clone. The rearrangement links TRBV29-1 to TRBJ2-5; 10 bases agree with TRBD1. Looked up from germline, CDR1 is SQVTM and CDR2 is ANQGSEA. J was trimmed by 4 bases and V by 2 bases; bases with no gene match: 7. The CDR3 is 15 residues long. The CDR3 DNA is TGCAGCGTTGAACCCGGACAGGGGGGAGGAGAGACCCAGTACTTC. It translates to CSVEPGQGGGETQYF.

The V call is TRBV11-2, the J call TRBJ1-1, with D perhaps matching TRBD1 (5 bases). The ends were cut back, 7 bases at V and 11 bases at J, with 17 bases in the middle. CDR1 and CDR2 (germline): SGHAT, FQNNGV. The CDR3 length is 12 residues. CDR3 loop: CASTYLGEEAFF. Written as DNA, the CDR3 is TGTGCCAGCACCTATCTGGGGGAGGAGGCTTTCTTT.

The V call is TRBV19, the J call TRBJ1-1; D is unresolved. Deletions cut 2 bases from V and 8 bases from J, with 15 bases between. The CDR3 is made up of 14 amino acids. Looked up from germline, CDR1 is LNHDA and CDR2 is SQIVND (reference sequence). CDR3 coding DNA: TGTGCCAGTAGTATAAGGGCGTCGGGGTCCGAAGCTTTCTTT. Translated: CASSIRASGSEAFF. Full variable domain (remainder filled in from reference TRBV19 and TRBJ1-1): DGGITQSPKYLFRKEGQNVTLSCEQNLNHDAMYWYRQDPGQGLRLIYYSQIVNDFQKGDIAEGYSVSREKKESFPLTVTSAQKNPTAFYLCASSIRASGSEAFFGQGTRLTVV.

V and J are TRBV11-3 and TRBJ1-1, with D perhaps TRBD1 (6 bases). The V and J ends lost 5 bases and 0 bases respectively, with 10 bases between them. The germline V gene encodes CDR1 SGHNT and CDR2 YENEEA. The CDR3 loop spans 14 amino acids. The CDR3 DNA reads as TGTGCCAGCAGCCTAACAGGGTTGAACACTGAAGCTTTCTTT. This sequence encodes CASSLTGLNTEAFF.

This chain connects TRBV7-9 to TRBJ1-2; D is ambiguous. CDR1 SEHNR and CDR2 FQNEAQ come from the germline V gene (reference sequence). This CDR3 has 12 amino acids. V gave up 8 bases and J gave up 2 bases, with 9 bases separating them. CDR3 sequence reads: CASSRANYGYTF. CDR3 DNA: TGTGCCAGCTCGAGGGCCAACTATGGCTACACCTTC.

This clone was seen a single time. The chain joins TRBV9 to TRBJ1-1; D is uncertain. The CDR3 is 14 residues long. Germline loops: CDR1 SGDLS, CDR2 YYNGEE. The ends were cut back, 4 bases at V and 3 bases at J, with 13 bases in the middle. CDR3: CASSPGGGYTEAFF. In DNA form, the CDR3 reads TGTGCCAGCAGCCCCGGAGGAGGTTACACTGAAGCTTTCTTT.

The chain employs TRBV13 and TRBJ1-6; D gene uncertain. V was shortened by 7 bases and J by 0 bases, with 10 bases between the two germline ends. The CDR3 runs 15 residues. Germline CDR1 reads PRHDT; CDR2 reads FYEKMQ (reference sequence). The CDR3 region is CASNARSSYNSPLHF. DNA of the CDR3: TGTGCCAGCAATGCCAGAAGCTCCTATAATTCACCCCTCCACTTT.

The rearrangement joins TRBV19 to TRBJ1-1; 7 bases fit TRBD1. V dropped 10 bases and J dropped 4; count of bases not matched to a gene: 9. The CDR3 is 13 amino acids. Germline CDR1 reads LNHDA; CDR2 reads SQIVND (reference sequence). CDR3 nucleotides: TGTGCCACTTTGAACAGGGGAGTCACTGAAGCTTTCTTT. Translating it yields CATLNRGVTEAFF.

This clone was counted only a few times. This chain connects TRBV7-9 to TRBJ2-7, with D perhaps TRBD2 (5 bases). Trimming took off 2 bases at V and 2 bases at J, with 13 bases between the two ends. Looked up from germline, CDR1 is SEHNR and CDR2 is FQNEAQ (reference sequence). This CDR3 is 15 amino acids long. The CDR3 is CASSLLSSGPYEQYF. The DNA of the CDR3 is TGTGCCAGCAGCTTACTGAGCAGCGGCCCCTACGAGCAGTACTTC. The whole variable domain, remainder taken from reference TRBV7-9 and TRBJ2-7, is DTGVSQNPRHKITKRGQNVTFRCDPISEHNRLYWYRQTLGQGPEFLTYFQNEAQLEKSRLLSDRFSAERPKGSFSTLEIQRTEQGDSAMYLCASSLLSSGPYEQYFGPGTRLTVT.

This rearrangement joins TRBV5-4 to TRBJ2-2; 10 nucleotides agree with TRBD1. The CDR3 spans 15 residues. CDR1 is SGHNT and CDR2 is YYREEE in the germline V gene (reference sequence). The V gene end was trimmed by 3 bases and the J gene end by 3 bases; junction bases not matched to a gene: 2. The CDR3 region has the DNA TGTGCCAGCAGCTGGGGGACAGGGGACACCGGGGAGCTGTTTTTT. It translates to CASSWGTGDTGELFF.

This chain uses TRBV10-3 with TRBJ2-2; 10 nucleotides agree with TRBD2. The CDR3 covers 16 residues. Germline V CDR1 and CDR2: ENHRY, SYGVKD. V lost 3 bases to trimming and J lost 3 bases; unmatched junction nucleotides: 4. CDR3 in amino acids: CAISDLLAGDTGELFF. Here the CDR3 DNA reads TGTGCCATCAGTGACCTCCTAGCGGGGGACACCGGGGAGCTGTTTTTT.